The rows below give T cell receptor beta chains drawn from one sample of a study of OX40 agonist ivuxolimab in advanced cancers. Sequencing used immunoSEQ multiplex PCR; TCRdb keeps in-frame clones, though not all of them. The repertoire holds about 72,000 clones, with roughly 87% as singletons. The source was CD4+ or CD8+ T cells sorted from blood, collected in a trial of the OX40 agonist ivuxolimab. The receptors were gathered from an adult with an advanced solid tumor such as melanoma, head and neck, liver or kidney cancer. Each CDR3 is given with its conserved first and last residue. The D gene is left open where the match is weak. Only some rows state a clone size, as once, few, many or a class for expanded clones.

d_call	j_call	clone_size	v_call	cdr3_nt	cdr3_aa
TRBD2	TRBJ2-3	few	TRBV6-6	TGTGCCAGCAGGGCAACTAGCGTTGCAGATACGCAGTATTTT	CASRATSVADTQYF
-	TRBJ1-1	once	TRBV28	TGTGCCAGTCAAGAGCGGAACACTGAAGCTTTCTTT	CASQERNTEAFF
-	TRBJ1-1	-	TRBV28	TGTGCCAGCAGTTTTGGTGTGGGGGGAGGGAACACTGAAGCTTTCTTT	CASSFGVGGGNTEAFF
TRBD2	TRBJ2-1	-	TRBV19	TGTGCCAGTAGTATCCTCTGGACTAGGGACAATGAGCAGTTCTTC	CASSILWTRDNEQFF
-	TRBJ1-2	-	TRBV7-9	TGTGCCAGCAGCACCCGCGAGTGGGGGCGAAACGACTATGGCTACACCTTC	CASSTREWGRNDYGYTF
-	TRBJ2-1	-	TRBV5-5	TGTGCCAGCAGCCCATTGGCGAAGTCATCCGGACGAGTTTACAATGAGCAGTTCTTC	CASSPLAKSSGRVYNEQFF
-	TRBJ2-1	-	TRBV28	TGTGCCAGCAGTTATAGCGGTGGTGAGCAGTTCTTC	CASSYSGGEQFF
-	TRBJ1-2	-	TRBV2	TGTGCCAGCTCCCCCAGCTTTTCCTATGGCTACACCTTC	CASSPSFSYGYTF
-	TRBJ1-1	-	TRBV19	TGTGCCAGTAGTATTGGGCAGGCCAGAATGAACACTGAAGCTTTCTTT	CASSIGQARMNTEAFF
TRBD1	TRBJ1-2	-	TRBV6-6	TGTGCCAGCAGTTCCCTAGACAGGGCTAACGGCTACACCTTC	CASSSLDRANGYTF
-	TRBJ2-5	-	TRBV5-1	TGCGCCAGCAGCTTGGATGTGGGGATAAAGACCCAGTACTTC	CASSLDVGIKTQYF
-	TRBJ1-5	-	TRBV6-1	TGTGCCAGCAGTGAATGGGCAGGGAGTCAGCCCCAGCATTTT	CASSEWAGSQPQHF
-	TRBJ2-1	-	TRBV5-1	TGCGCCAGCAGCTTGGGTGGACTCCCGGGATTGAATGAGCAGTTCTTC	CASSLGGLPGLNEQFF
TRBD1	TRBJ1-2	-	TRBV6-1	TGTGCCAGCAGTGTTTCCGGGACAGGGGGCATGTTCTACTATGGCTACACCTTC	CASSVSGTGGMFYYGYTF
TRBD2	TRBJ2-7	-	TRBV7-9	TGTGCCAGCAGCCAAACTAGCGGGAGCTCCTACGAGCAGTACTTC	CASSQTSGSSYEQYF
-	TRBJ2-1	-	TRBV4-1	TGCGCCAGCAGCCAACCCCCCTCCTCGGGAGCGGGTGAGCAGTTCTTC	CASSQPPSSGAGEQFF
TRBD2	TRBJ2-1	-	TRBV19	TGTGCCAGTAGTACTATACTAGCGGGGGGGCCGAGAGAGCAGTTCTTC	CASSTILAGGPREQFF
TRBD2	TRBJ2-2	-	TRBV6-6	TGTGCCTCGTCAACAAGCGGGGGGCCCGGGGAGCTGTTTTTT	CASSTSGGPGELFF
-	TRBJ1-4	-	TRBV7-9	TGTGCCAGCAGCTCTCCCGGCGGCAGAACTAATGAAAAACTGTTTTTT	CASSSPGGRTNEKLFF
-	TRBJ2-6	-	TRBV7-9	TGTGCCAGCAGCCCTCAGAGGCAGGGGGGCTCTGGGGCCAACGTCCTGACTTTC	CASSPQRQGGSGANVLTF
-	TRBJ2-7	few	TRBV2	TGTGCCAGCAAGGGAAGGACGGGTCCCTACGAGCAGTACTTC	CASKGRTGPYEQYF
TRBD2	TRBJ2-2	-	TRBV7-7	TGTGCTAGCAGCTCCCGATCGGAATTCCTTGAGCGGGACCCGAACACCGGGGAGCTGTTTTTT	CASSSRSEFLERDPNTGELFF
-	TRBJ1-1	few	TRBV29-1	TGCAGCGTTGAAGAAATAACAGTCGAAGCTTTCTTT	CSVEEITVEAFF
-	TRBJ2-1	-	TRBV11-2	TGTGCCAGCAGCTCGGACTATTACAATGAGCAGTTCTTC	CASSSDYYNEQFF
-	TRBJ2-5	-	TRBV9	TGTGCCAGCAGCGTAGACCCGGGGGCCGGGGAGACCCAGTACTTC	CASSVDPGAGETQYF
-	TRBJ1-5	once	TRBV28	TGTGCCAGCAGTTCTCAGGAATATAGCAATCAGCCCCAGCATTTT	CASSSQEYSNQPQHF
-	TRBJ1-5	-	TRBV18	TGTGCCAGCTCACCACAGAGGAATCAGCCCCAGCATTTT	CASSPQRNQPQHF
TRBD2	TRBJ2-1	-	TRBV5-1	TGCGCCAGCAGCTTGGCAGGACTAGCGGGAGGGTCTGAGCAGTTCTTC	CASSLAGLAGGSEQFF
-	TRBJ2-4	-	TRBV27	TGTGCCAGCAGTTTCGGGTGGGGGGTGGGCAAAAACATTCAGTACTTC	CASSFGWGVGKNIQYF
TRBD1	TRBJ2-7	-	TRBV4-1	TGCGCCAGCAGCCCGACAGGGTCAACCTACGAGCAGTACTTC	CASSPTGSTYEQYF
-	TRBJ1-5	-	TRBV2	-	CASSVPPQPQHF
TRBD2	TRBJ2-5	once	TRBV5-1	TGCGCCAGCAGCTTGGCTCTAGCGGGAGGAGAGACCCAGTACTTC	CASSLALAGGETQYF
TRBD1	TRBJ1-6	-	TRBV5-8	TGTGCCAGCAGCTATCGGACAGGGAATGCCAATTCACCCCTCCACTTT	CASSYRTGNANSPLHF
-	TRBJ2-3	-	TRBV7-2	TGTGCCAGCAGCTTATATGAGGCGAGGGGAGATACGCAGTATTTT	CASSLYEARGDTQYF
TRBD2	TRBJ2-1	-	TRBV28	TGTGCCAGCAGTCTTTGGGGGACTAGCGGGAGTCGAGGACCCTCCTACAATGAGCAGTTCTTC	CASSLWGTSGSRGPSYNEQFF
-	TRBJ2-3	-	TRBV4-2	TGTGCCAGCAGCCAAGAGTGGGAGACAGATACGCAGTATTTT	CASSQEWETDTQYF
TRBD1	TRBJ2-5	-	TRBV15	TGTGCCACCAGCAGACATACAGGGGCCGGGGAGACCCAGTACTTC	CATSRHTGAGETQYF
TRBD2	TRBJ2-3	-	TRBV5-6	TGTGCCAGCAGCTTGACCGGACTAGCGGGGACAGATACGCAGTATTTT	CASSLTGLAGTDTQYF
TRBD1	TRBJ1-1	-	TRBV29-1	TGCAGCGTTGCGCGTGACAGGGTATTCACTGAAGCTTTCTTT	CSVARDRVFTEAFF
-	TRBJ1-4	-	TRBV9	TGTGCCAGCAGCTCTGGACGAATTGTGTTAGAAAAACTGTTTTTT	CASSSGRIVLEKLFF
-	TRBJ2-7	-	TRBV6-5	TGTGCCAGCAGTTACTCGACCGGGACCTCCTACGAGCAGTACTTC	CASSYSTGTSYEQYF
-	TRBJ2-4	-	TRBV10-3	TGTGCCATCAGTGAAAACCGTGGGGTAGACATTCAGTACTTC	CAISENRGVDIQYF
-	TRBJ1-5	once	TRBV7-9	TGTGCCAGCAGCCGCGGGACGGATCGGAATCAGCCCCAGCATTTT	CASSRGTDRNQPQHF
TRBD2	TRBJ2-7	-	TRBV28	TGTGCCAGCAGTTTCCTCGGGACTAGAGGGGGCGAGCAGTACTTC	CASSFLGTRGGEQYF
-	TRBJ2-1	-	TRBV28	TGTGCCAGCAGTTTTCTACACAATAACAATGAGCAGTTCTTC	CASSFLHNNNEQFF
TRBD2	TRBJ2-5	-	TRBV28	TGTGCCAGCAGTGAGACTAGCGGGTTGGAGACCCAGTACTTC	CASSETSGLETQYF
-	TRBJ2-3	-	TRBV20-1	TGCAGTGCTAGGGACTACAATACGCAGTATTTT	CSARDYNTQYF
TRBD2	TRBJ2-5	-	TRBV12-5	TGTGCTAGTGGTTTGTCCCGGACTAGCGGGGGGGCGGGAGAGACCCAGTACTTC	CASGLSRTSGGAGETQYF
TRBD1	TRBJ1-4	-	TRBV7-8	TGTGCCAGCAGCCTCCGACAGGGAGCAACTAATGAAAAACTGTTTTTT	CASSLRQGATNEKLFF
-	TRBJ2-3	-	TRBV5-1	TGCGCCAGCAGCTTGATGATACAAGCAGATACGCAGTATTTT	CASSLMIQADTQYF
-	TRBJ1-2	-	TRBV19	TGTGCCAGTAGTATGCAGGGGCACTATGGCTACACCTTC	CASSMQGHYGYTF
TRBD1	TRBJ1-2	-	TRBV7-2	TGTGCCAGCACAGGACAGGCAGGGGGCTATGGCTACACCTTC	CASTGQAGGYGYTF
TRBD1	TRBJ1-2	-	TRBV5-4	TGTGCCAGCAGCTCTCGGACAGGGGGAAGGAACTATGGCTACACCTTC	CASSSRTGGRNYGYTF
-	TRBJ2-7	-	TRBV7-3	TGTGCCAGCATCGATACTGGGGAGCAGTACTTC	CASIDTGEQYF
-	TRBJ1-2	-	TRBV7-2	TGTGCCAGCCGATCAACGGGGGGCATGAGTGGCTACACCTTC	CASRSTGGMSGYTF
TRBD1	TRBJ1-1	-	TRBV28	TGTGCCAGCAGCACAGGGGAGGGCCGGAACACTGAAGCTTTCTTT	CASSTGEGRNTEAFF
TRBD1	TRBJ1-1	-	TRBV6-4	TGTGCCAGCAGGAGGGACAGGGAAGGGACTGAAGCTTTCTTT	CASRRDREGTEAFF
-	TRBJ1-5	-	TRBV4-2	TGTGCCAGCAGCCAAGGTCCGGGATTGCCCCAGCATTTT	CASSQGPGLPQHF
-	TRBJ2-5	once	TRBV28	TGTGCCAGCAAAGAAGGGGGCCAAGAGACCCAGTACTTC	CASKEGGQETQYF
-	TRBJ1-2	-	TRBV28	TGTGCCAGCAGTTTAAGTTTTGCCGGAAATTGGTTGCCCTATGGCTACACCTTC	CASSLSFAGNWLPYGYTF